The 21 T cell receptor beta chains below come from one sample, sequenced in a study of T cell responses to AZD1222 COVID-19 vaccine. Libraries were prepared by immunoSEQ multiplex PCR; TCRdb keeps only in-frame clonotypes and omits some of them. This table has fewer than 150,000 clones, 80% to 90% appearing once. This specimen was peripheral blood, taken 28 days after the second AZD1222 dose. The origin of the receptors is an adult who received the AZD1222 COVID-19 vaccine.

The chain has TRBV7-9 and TRBJ1-4; D ambiguous. Germline CDR1 reads SEHNR; CDR2 reads FQNEAQ (reference sequence). The CDR3 spans 14 residues. V shed 1 base and J shed 8 bases, with 11 bases lying between them. DNA for the CDR3: TGTGCCAGCAGCTTAGTTGAAGCTGGGGAAAAACTGTTTTTT. This gives the protein CASSLVEAGEKLFF. The complete variable domain, with remaining parts taken from reference TRBV7-9 and TRBJ1-4, reads DTGVSQNPRHKITKRGQNVTFRCDPISEHNRLYWYRQTLGQGPEFLTYFQNEAQLEKSRLLSDRFSAERPKGSFSTLEIQRTEQGDSAMYLCASSLVEAGEKLFFGSGTQLSVL.

The chain recombines TRBV9 with TRBJ2-5, with a possible D match to TRBD1 (5 bases). Deletions cut 3 bases from V and 2 bases from J, with 5 bases between. Germline V gene data show CDR1 as SGDLS and CDR2 as YYNGEE. This CDR3 contains 12 residues. CDR3 nucleotides: TGTGCCAGCAGCGGACAGCAAGAGACCCAGTACTTC. Protein sequence: CASSGQQETQYF. The full variable domain, rest sourced from reference TRBV9 and TRBJ2-5, is DSGVTQTPKHLITATGQRVTLRCSPRSGDLSVYWYQQSLDQGLQFLIQYYNGEERAKGNILERFSAQQFPDLHSELNLSSLELGDSALYFCASSGQQETQYFGPGTRLLVL.

V and J are TRBV7-9 and TRBJ2-5; possible D gene TRBD2, 6 bases. Germline CDR1 reads SEHNR; CDR2 reads FQNEAQ (reference sequence). V lost 5 bases, J lost 4 bases, and 14 bases lay in between. The CDR3 is 14 amino acids. This CDR3 reads CASSPRELGETQYF. Written as DNA, the CDR3 is TGTGCCAGCAGCCCCCGGGAGTTAGGAGAGACCCAGTACTTC.

This chain uses TRBV7-2 with TRBJ1-1; D remains ambiguous. Germline lookup yields CDR1 SGHTA and CDR2 FQGNSA. The CDR3 consists of 13 residues. Deletions cut 5 bases from V and 7 bases from J, with 14 bases between. The CDR3 reads CASSPQTRVEAFF. The DNA of the CDR3 is TGTGCCAGCAGCCCCCAGACGAGGGTTGAAGCTTTCTTT.

The chain uses TRBV18 and TRBJ1-5, with unresolved D. V was cut by 5 bases and J by 0 bases, with 8 bases left in between. The CDR3 is made up of 14 amino acids. Germline V CDR1 and CDR2: KGHSH, LQKENI. CDR3 loop: CASSELYSNQPQHF. The CDR3 region has the DNA TGTGCCAGCTCAGAACTCTATAGCAATCAGCCCCAGCATTTT.

The V call is TRBV30, the J call TRBJ1-5, with 8 bases lining up with TRBD1. Germline loops: CDR1 GTSNPN, CDR2 SVGIG (reference sequence). This CDR3 contains 11 residues. The ends lost 2 bases at V and 15 bases at J; junction bases unmatched: 6. In DNA, the CDR3 is TGTGCCTGGAGTTTGGACAGGGTGACGCATTTT. Its translation is CAWSLDRVTHF.

This chain joins TRBV11-2 and TRBJ1-2; 7 bases line up with TRBD1. V shed 1 base, J shed 2 bases, and the junction held 4 bases outside the gene matches. The CDR3 is 15 amino acids. Germline lookup yields CDR1 SGHAT and CDR2 FQNNGV. CDR3 loop: CASSLVARGNYGYTF. In DNA, the CDR3 is TGTGCCAGCAGCTTAGTTGCCAGGGGGAACTATGGCTACACCTTC. The variable domain in full, with the rest retrieved from reference TRBV11-2 and TRBJ1-2, is EAGVAQSPRYKIIEKRQSVAFWCNPISGHATLYWYQQILGQGPKLLIQFQNNGVVDDSQLPKDRFSAERLKGVDSTLKIQPAKLEDSAVYLCASSLVARGNYGYTFGSGTRLTVV.

This chain links TRBV9 with TRBJ2-1, with a weak D call TRBD2 (6 bases). CDR1 SGDLS and CDR2 YYNGEE come from the germline V gene. CDR3 size: 15 residues. Trimming cost V 6 bases and J 3 bases, with 16 bases left between them. This CDR3 reads CASTMGGGFYNEQFF. Written as DNA, the CDR3 is TGTGCCAGCACCATGGGGGGAGGATTCTACAATGAGCAGTTCTTC.

A single count supports this clone. The rearrangement uses TRBV9 and TRBJ2-5, with D maybe TRBD2 (6 bases). Germline-derived CDR1 and CDR2 are SGDLS and YYNGEE. Trimming removed 4 bases from V and 4 bases from J, with 8 bases in between. The CDR3 extends over 12 amino acids. CDR3 sequence reads: CASSPGGETQYF. DNA of the CDR3: TGTGCCAGCAGCCCCGGGGGAGAGACCCAGTACTTC. The full variable domain, with the rest looked up from reference TRBV9 and TRBJ2-5, is DSGVTQTPKHLITATGQRVTLRCSPRSGDLSVYWYQQSLDQGLQFLIQYYNGEERAKGNILERFSAQQFPDLHSELNLSSLELGDSALYFCASSPGGETQYFGPGTRLLVL.

The genes are TRBV7-2 and TRBJ2-1, with 9 positions matching TRBD2. From germline, CDR1 is SGHTA and CDR2 FQGNSA. CDR3 length equals 17 residues. V was clipped by 2 bases and J by 6 bases; unmatched bases: 11. The CDR3, as DNA: TGTGCCAGCAGCTTAAGTTCTGGCGGGGGGGCCGCCAATGAGCAGTTCTTC. This sequence encodes CASSLSSGGGAANEQFF.

The chain couples TRBV7-2 to TRBJ2-5; TRBD2 matches at 9 bases. The J segment lost 5 bases and the V segment lost 5 bases, leaving 15 bases of the junction unmatched. Germline CDR1 is SGHTA and CDR2 is FQGNSA. CDR3 length: 17 residues. The DNA for the CDR3 is TGTGCCAGCAGCGAAGGGACTAGCAGGATCAATTGGGAGACCCAGTACTTC. This gives the protein CASSEGTSRINWETQYF.

CDR3 DNA sequence: TGTGCCAGCAGTATGACTAGCGGATTCACCGGGGAGCTGTTTTTT. The encoded protein is CASSMTSGFTGELFF. The chain uses TRBV2 and TRBJ2-2, with 9 bases matching TRBD2. The CDR3 extends over 15 amino acids. Germline assignment: CDR1 SNHLY and CDR2 FYNNEI. J lost 4 bases, V lost 5 bases, and 5 bases had no gene match.

This chain joins TRBV5-5 and TRBJ2-7, with D perhaps given as TRBD1 or TRBD2 (5 bases each). Germline CDR1 and CDR2: SGHKS and YYEKEE (reference sequence). V was clipped by 2 bases and J by 2 bases, with 14 bases between them. The CDR3 length is 15 residues. CDR3 nucleotides: TGTGCCAGCAGCTTTTACGGGGCCCGGGCCTACGAGCAGTACTTC. Its translation: CASSFYGARAYEQYF.

This clone has a handful of counts. The chain employs TRBV7-9 and TRBJ2-1; 14 nucleotides match TRBD2. V shed 4 bases and J 15 bases; nucleotides not matched to a gene: 8. CDR1 is SEHNR and CDR2 is FQNEAQ in the germline V gene (reference sequence). This CDR3 comprises 14 residues. CDR3 amino acids: CASSYRLAGGPRFF. The CDR3 DNA sequence: TGTGCCAGCAGCTATAGACTAGCGGGAGGGCCTCGGTTCTTC.

This clone was seen once. The CDR3 loop reads CASSWAGGTEAFF. CDR3 nucleotides: TGTGCCAGCAGCTGGGCAGGGGGCACTGAAGCTTTCTTT. The chain has TRBV7-2 and TRBJ1-1; TRBD1 agrees at 7 bases. CDR1 SGHTA and CDR2 FQGNSA come from the germline V gene. Trimming at V came to 4 bases and at J to 4 bases, leaving 3 bases not matched to a gene. This CDR3 region has 13 residues.

The chain uses TRBV30 and TRBJ2-7; either TRBD1 or TRBD2 may fit D (5 bases each). The CDR3 length is 15 residues. The V end was cut by 0 bases, the J end by 3 bases, with 15 bases between. CDR1 is GTSNPN, CDR2 SVGIG, per germline (reference sequence). In DNA form, the CDR3 reads TGTGCCTGGAGTGTACTCGGGGCAGGTCACTACGAGCAGTACTTC. The encoded protein is CAWSVLGAGHYEQYF. Full variable domain (rest looked up from reference TRBV30 and TRBJ2-7): SQTIHQWPATLVQPVGSPLSLECTVEGTSNPNLYWYRQAAGRGLQLLFYSVGIGQISSEVPQNLSASRPQDRQFILSSKKLLLSDSGFYLCAWSVLGAGHYEQYFGPGTRLTVT.

The chain is built from TRBV19 and TRBJ1-3; D remains ambiguous. Trimming left V 5 bases short and J 2 bases short, with 10 bases between. In germline, CDR1 is LNHDA, CDR2 SQIVND (reference sequence). The CDR3 sequence is 14 residues long. The CDR3 here is CASSRPWAGNTIYF. The CDR3 DNA sequence: TGTGCCAGTAGTCGCCCCTGGGCTGGAAACACCATATATTTT.

This chain joins TRBV4-3 and TRBJ2-7; maybe TRBD1 (5 bases). The germline gives CDR1 LGHNA, CDR2 YSLEER. V was clipped by 1 base and J by 2 bases, with 12 bases between them. This CDR3 is built from 15 residues. This CDR3 is CASSQGWGQAYEQYF. CDR3 nucleotide sequence: TGCGCCAGCAGCCAAGGTTGGGGCCAAGCCTACGAGCAGTACTTC.

In nucleotides, the CDR3 is TGTGCCATCCAGGGTCATAATTCACCCCTCCACTTT. It specifies CAIQGHNSPLHF. The chain joins TRBV10-3 to TRBJ1-6; the D gene is possibly TRBD1 (5 bases). The V gene lost 8 bases and the J gene lost 5 bases, with 7 bases spanning the gap. This CDR3 comprises 12 residues. Germline V gene data show CDR1 as ENHRY and CDR2 as SYGVKD.

This clone was detected a few times. The chain combines TRBV6-5 with TRBJ1-2; 7 nucleotides agree with TRBD1. The ends lost 7 bases at V and 4 bases at J; junction bases unmatched: 0. The length of the CDR3 is 11 residues. Germline V lookup: CDR1 MNHEY, CDR2 SVGAGI. The CDR3 DNA follows: TGTGCCAGCACAGGGGGCTATGGCTACACCTTC. It yields the protein CASTGGYGYTF.

This chain links TRBV29-1 with TRBJ1-2; a weak D match, TRBD1 (5 bases). Trimming shortened V by 7 bases and J by 7 bases, and 13 bases separated the two germline ends. Germline values: CDR1 SQVTM, CDR2 ANQGSEA. CDR3 size: 11 residues. DNA of the CDR3: TGCAGCGGGGACCACACGGGTGGCTACACCTTC. This sequence encodes CSGDHTGGYTF.